The 8 T cell receptor beta chains given below trace back to one sample, sequenced in a study of blood T cell repertoires in COVID-19. Libraries were prepared by immunoSEQ multiplex PCR; TCRdb keeps only in-frame clonotypes and omits some of them. The data show fewer than 250,000 clones, 80% to 90% seen once. Sequencing used peripheral blood. These receptor sequences come from a man between 40 and 49 years old with acute or convalescent COVID-19.

The V and J genes are TRBV5-6 and TRBJ2-7; TRBD2 is a possible D gene (6 bases). Germline loops: CDR1 SGHDT, CDR2 YYEEEE. The CDR3 has 16 amino acids. V was cut by 3 bases and J by 3 bases, with 19 bases left in between. CDR3 residues: CASSSSSSAPYYEQYF. CDR3 in DNA: TGTGCCAGCAGCTCCAGTTCTAGCGCTCCGTACTACGAGCAGTACTTC.

The J gene is TRBJ2-2, the V gene TRBV18, with a weak D call TRBD1 (5 bases). CDR1 is KGHSH, CDR2 LQKENI, per germline. The CDR3 runs 15 residues. V dropped 2 bases and J dropped 6 bases, with 13 bases sitting between them. The CDR3 is CASSPGQGNPGELFF. The CDR3 DNA sequence: TGTGCCAGCTCACCAGGCCAGGGTAATCCCGGGGAGCTGTTTTTT.

The CDR3 bases are TGTGCCAGCAGTTTATCCAGACAAGAGACCCAGTACTTC. It yields the protein CASSLSRQETQYF. This chain links TRBV27 with TRBJ2-5; no definite D call. Germline V gene data show CDR1 as MNHEY and CDR2 as SMNVEV (reference sequence). The CDR3 has 13 residues. V was trimmed by 0 bases and J by 2 bases, leaving 4 bases between them.

The rearrangement links TRBV25-1 to TRBJ1-2; D call uncertain. V was cut by 4 bases and J by 4 bases, with 13 bases left in between. CDR3 length equals 14 residues. CDR1 and CDR2 (germline): MGHDK, SYGVNS. The CDR3 here is CASSAPGGRYGYTF. CDR3 nucleotide sequence: TGTGCCAGCAGTGCCCCGGGAGGCCGCTATGGCTACACCTTC.

The chain is built from TRBV11-3 and TRBJ2-1, with D possibly TRBD2 on 5 matching bases. The CDR3 sequence is 16 residues long. Germline V gene data show CDR1 as SGHNT and CDR2 as YENEEA. V dropped 5 bases and J dropped 4 bases, with 18 bases sitting between them. CDR3 amino acids: CASSPKGLAGYNEQFF. In DNA, the CDR3 is TGTGCCAGCAGCCCCAAGGGTCTCGCGGGTTACAATGAGCAGTTCTTC.

This clone was picked up a small number of times. The chain carries TRBV6-2 or TRBV6-3 and TRBJ2-5, with D possibly being TRBD2 (5 bases). Germline-derived CDR1 and CDR2 are MNHEY and SVGEGT. The V end was cut by 4 bases, the J end by 6 bases, with 9 bases between. The CDR3 totals 12 residues. CDR3 sequence (DNA): TGTGCCAGCAGTTTACTAGATCAGACCCAGTACTTC. Its translation is CASSLLDQTQYF.

The gene calls are TRBV19 and TRBJ2-2, with a possible D match to TRBD1 (6 bases). V was cut by 4 bases and J by 4 bases, with 13 bases left in between. CDR3 size: 15 residues. Germline CDR1 and CDR2: LNHDA and SQIVND (reference sequence). The CDR3 nucleotides are TGTGCCAGTAGTAAGGGGGACGACTTCACCGGGGAGCTGTTTTTT. Its translation: CASSKGDDFTGELFF.

The V call is TRBV28, the J call TRBJ2-3; 8 bases line up with TRBD2. CDR1 and CDR2 from the germline V gene are MDHEN and SYDVKM. The CDR3 loop spans 18 amino acids. Trimming took 3 bases from V and 6 from J; bases not matched to a gene: 17. DNA of the CDR3: TGTGCCAGCAGTTTTCTCAGTGGTAGCGGGGCGACCGAGGATACGCAGTATTTT. It specifies CASSFLSGSGATEDTQYF.